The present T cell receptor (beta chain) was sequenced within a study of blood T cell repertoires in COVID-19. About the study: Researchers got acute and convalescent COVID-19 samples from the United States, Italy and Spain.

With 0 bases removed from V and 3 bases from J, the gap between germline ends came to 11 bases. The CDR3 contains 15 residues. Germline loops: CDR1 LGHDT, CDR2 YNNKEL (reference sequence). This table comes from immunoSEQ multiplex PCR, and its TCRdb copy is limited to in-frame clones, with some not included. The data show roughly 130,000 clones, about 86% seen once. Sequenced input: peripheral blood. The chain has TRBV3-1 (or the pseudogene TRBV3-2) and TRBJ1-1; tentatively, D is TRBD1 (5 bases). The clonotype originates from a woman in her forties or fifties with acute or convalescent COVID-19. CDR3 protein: CASSQDPLQDTEAFF. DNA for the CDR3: TGTGCCAGCAGCCAAGACCCCCTACAGGACACTGAAGCTTTCTTT.